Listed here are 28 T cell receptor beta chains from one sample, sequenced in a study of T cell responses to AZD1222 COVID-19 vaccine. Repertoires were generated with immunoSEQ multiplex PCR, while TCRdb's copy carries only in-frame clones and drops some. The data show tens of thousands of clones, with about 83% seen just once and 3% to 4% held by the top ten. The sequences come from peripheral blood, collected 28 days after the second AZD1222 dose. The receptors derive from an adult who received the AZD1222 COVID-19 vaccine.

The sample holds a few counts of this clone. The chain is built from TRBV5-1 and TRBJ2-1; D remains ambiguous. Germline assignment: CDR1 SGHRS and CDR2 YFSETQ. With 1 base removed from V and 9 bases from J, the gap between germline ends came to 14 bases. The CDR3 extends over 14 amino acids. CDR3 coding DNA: TGCGCCAGCAGCTTGACTTTAGGGATTAGTGAGCAGTTCTTC. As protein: CASSLTLGISEQFF.

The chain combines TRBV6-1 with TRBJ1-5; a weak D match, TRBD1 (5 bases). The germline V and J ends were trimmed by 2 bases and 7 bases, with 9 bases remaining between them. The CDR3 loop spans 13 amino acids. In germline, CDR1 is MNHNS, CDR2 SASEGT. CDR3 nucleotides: TGTGCCAGCAGTGAAATCGGGGGACAGCCCCAGCATTTT. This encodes CASSEIGGQPQHF.

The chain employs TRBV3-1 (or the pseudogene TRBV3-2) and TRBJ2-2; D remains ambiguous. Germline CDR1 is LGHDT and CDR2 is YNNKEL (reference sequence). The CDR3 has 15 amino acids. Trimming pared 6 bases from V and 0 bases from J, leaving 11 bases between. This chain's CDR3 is CASSPDVANTGELFF. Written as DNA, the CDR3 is TGTGCCAGCAGTCCGGACGTCGCGAACACCGGGGAGCTGTTTTTT.

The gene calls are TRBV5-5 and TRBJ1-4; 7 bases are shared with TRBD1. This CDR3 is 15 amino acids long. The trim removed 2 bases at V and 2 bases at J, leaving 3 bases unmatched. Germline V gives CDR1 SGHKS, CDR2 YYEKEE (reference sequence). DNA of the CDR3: TGTGCCAGCAGCTTTACAGGGGATACTAATGAAAAACTGTTTTTT. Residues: CASSFTGDTNEKLFF.

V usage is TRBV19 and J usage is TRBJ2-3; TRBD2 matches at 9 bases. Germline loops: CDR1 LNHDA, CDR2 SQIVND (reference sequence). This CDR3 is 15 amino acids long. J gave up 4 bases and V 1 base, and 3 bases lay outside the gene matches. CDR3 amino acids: CASSIGAGGPDTQYF. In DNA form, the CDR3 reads TGTGCCAGTAGTATAGGAGCGGGGGGCCCAGATACGCAGTATTTT.

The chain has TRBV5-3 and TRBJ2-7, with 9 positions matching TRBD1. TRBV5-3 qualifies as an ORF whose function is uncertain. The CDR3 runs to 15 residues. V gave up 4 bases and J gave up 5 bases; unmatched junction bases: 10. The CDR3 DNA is TGTGCCAGAAGCGGCGCTGAGACAGGGGGGGACGAGCAGTACTTC. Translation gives CARSGAETGGDEQYF.

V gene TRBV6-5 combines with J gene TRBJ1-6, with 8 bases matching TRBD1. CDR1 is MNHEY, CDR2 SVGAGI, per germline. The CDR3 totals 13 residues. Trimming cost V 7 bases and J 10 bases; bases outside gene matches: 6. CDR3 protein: CASTTDRVSPLHF. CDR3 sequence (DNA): TGTGCCAGCACCACGGACAGGGTCTCACCCCTCCACTTT.

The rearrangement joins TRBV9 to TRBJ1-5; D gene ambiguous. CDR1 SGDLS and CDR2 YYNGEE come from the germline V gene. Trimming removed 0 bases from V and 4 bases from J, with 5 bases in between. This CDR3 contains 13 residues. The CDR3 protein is CASSVAENQPQHF. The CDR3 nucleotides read TGTGCCAGCAGCGTAGCTGAGAATCAGCCCCAGCATTTT.

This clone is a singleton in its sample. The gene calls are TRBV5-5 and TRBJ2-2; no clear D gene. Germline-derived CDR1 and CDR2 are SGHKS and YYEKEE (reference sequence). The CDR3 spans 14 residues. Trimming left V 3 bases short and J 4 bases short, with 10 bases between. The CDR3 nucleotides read TGTGCCAGCAGCTCTTTAGTCCTCACCGGGGAGCTGTTTTTT. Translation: CASSSLVLTGELFF.

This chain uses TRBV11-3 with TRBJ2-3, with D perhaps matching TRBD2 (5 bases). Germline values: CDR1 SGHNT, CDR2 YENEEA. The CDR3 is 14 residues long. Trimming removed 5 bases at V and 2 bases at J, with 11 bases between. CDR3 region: CASSARTLTDTQYF. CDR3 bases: TGTGCCAGCAGCGCAAGGACTCTCACAGATACGCAGTATTTT.

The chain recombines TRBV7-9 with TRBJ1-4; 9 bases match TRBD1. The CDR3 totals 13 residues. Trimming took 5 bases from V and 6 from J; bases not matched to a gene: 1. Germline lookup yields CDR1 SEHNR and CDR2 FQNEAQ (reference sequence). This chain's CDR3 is CASSRDRDEKLFF. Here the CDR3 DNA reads TGTGCCAGCAGCCGGGACAGGGATGAAAAACTGTTTTTT.

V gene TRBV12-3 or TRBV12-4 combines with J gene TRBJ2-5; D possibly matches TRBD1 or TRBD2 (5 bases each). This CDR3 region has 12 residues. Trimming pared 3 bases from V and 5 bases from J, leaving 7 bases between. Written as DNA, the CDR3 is TGTGCCAGCAGTTTTTGGGGGGAGACCCAGTACTTC. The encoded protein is CASSFWGETQYF.

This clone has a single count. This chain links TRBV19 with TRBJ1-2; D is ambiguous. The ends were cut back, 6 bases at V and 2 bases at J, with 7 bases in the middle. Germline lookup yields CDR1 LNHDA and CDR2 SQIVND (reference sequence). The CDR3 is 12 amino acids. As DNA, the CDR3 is TGTGCCAGTAGCCTCCAAAACTATGGCTACACCTTC. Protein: CASSLQNYGYTF.

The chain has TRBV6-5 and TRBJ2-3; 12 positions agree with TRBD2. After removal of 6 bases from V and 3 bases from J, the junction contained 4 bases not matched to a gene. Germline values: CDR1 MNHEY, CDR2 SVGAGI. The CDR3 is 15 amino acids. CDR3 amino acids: CASRQLAGGTDTQYF. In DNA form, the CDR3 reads TGTGCCAGCAGACAACTAGCGGGAGGAACAGATACGCAGTATTTT.

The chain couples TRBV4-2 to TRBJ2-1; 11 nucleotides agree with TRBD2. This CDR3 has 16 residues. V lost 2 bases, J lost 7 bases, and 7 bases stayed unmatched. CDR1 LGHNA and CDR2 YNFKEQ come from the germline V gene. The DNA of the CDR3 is TGTGCCAGCAGCCAACCACTAGCGGGGGTCGGGAATGAGCAGTTCTTC. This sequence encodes CASSQPLAGVGNEQFF.

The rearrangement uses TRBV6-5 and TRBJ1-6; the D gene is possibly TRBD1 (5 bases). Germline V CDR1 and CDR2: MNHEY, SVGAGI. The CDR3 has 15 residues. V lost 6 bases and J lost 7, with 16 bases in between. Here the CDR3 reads CASRYTGTDNSPLHF. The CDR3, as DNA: TGTGCCAGCAGGTACACCGGGACGGACAATTCACCCCTCCACTTT.

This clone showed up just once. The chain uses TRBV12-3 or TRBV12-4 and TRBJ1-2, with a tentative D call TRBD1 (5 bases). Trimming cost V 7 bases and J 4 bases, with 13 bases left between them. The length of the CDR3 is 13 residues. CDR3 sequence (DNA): TGTGCCAGCACCGCGACAGCAGGCTATGGCTACACCTTC. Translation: CASTATAGYGYTF.

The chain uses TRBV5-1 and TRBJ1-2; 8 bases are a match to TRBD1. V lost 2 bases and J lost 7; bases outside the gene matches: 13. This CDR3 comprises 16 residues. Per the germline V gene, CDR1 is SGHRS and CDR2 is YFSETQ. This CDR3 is CASSFGSQGARGGYTF. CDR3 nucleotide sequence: TGCGCCAGCAGCTTCGGAAGCCAGGGGGCGCGTGGTGGCTACACCTTC.

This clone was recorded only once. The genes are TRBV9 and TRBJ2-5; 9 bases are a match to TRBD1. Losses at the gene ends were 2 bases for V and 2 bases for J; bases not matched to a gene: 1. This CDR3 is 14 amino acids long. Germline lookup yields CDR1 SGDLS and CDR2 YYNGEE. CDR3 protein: CASSVGQGQETQYF. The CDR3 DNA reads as TGTGCCAGCAGCGTGGGACAGGGACAAGAGACCCAGTACTTC.

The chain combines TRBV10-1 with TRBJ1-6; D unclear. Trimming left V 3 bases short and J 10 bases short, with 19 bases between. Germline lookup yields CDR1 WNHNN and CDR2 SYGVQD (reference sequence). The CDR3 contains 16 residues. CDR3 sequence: CASSEGIMARGSPLHF. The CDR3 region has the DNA TGCGCCAGCAGTGAAGGAATCATGGCACGGGGATCACCCCTCCACTTT.

The CDR3 DNA follows: TGTGCCAGCAGGAGAACGATGGGAAACACCATATATTTT. The encoded protein is CASRRTMGNTIYF. The rearrangement joins TRBV11-2 to TRBJ1-3; D is unresolved. With 6 bases removed from V and 4 bases from J, the gap between germline ends came to 10 bases. This CDR3 is built from 13 residues. Germline CDR1 SGHAT, CDR2 FQNNGV.

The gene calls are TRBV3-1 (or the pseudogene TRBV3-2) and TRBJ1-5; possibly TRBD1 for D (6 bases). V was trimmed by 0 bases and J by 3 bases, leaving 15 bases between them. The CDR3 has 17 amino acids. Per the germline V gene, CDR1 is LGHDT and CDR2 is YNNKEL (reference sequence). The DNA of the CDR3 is TGTGCCAGCAGCCAAGACCCCTGGACAGCCCACAATCAGCCCCAGCATTTT. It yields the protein CASSQDPWTAHNQPQHF.

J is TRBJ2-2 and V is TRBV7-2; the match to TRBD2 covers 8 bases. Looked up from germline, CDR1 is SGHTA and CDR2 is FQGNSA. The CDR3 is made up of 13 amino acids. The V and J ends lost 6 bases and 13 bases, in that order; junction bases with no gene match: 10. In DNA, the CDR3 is TGTGCCAGCAGACAAGCGGGGGCGGCGGGGCTGTTTTTT. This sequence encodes CASRQAGAAGLFF.

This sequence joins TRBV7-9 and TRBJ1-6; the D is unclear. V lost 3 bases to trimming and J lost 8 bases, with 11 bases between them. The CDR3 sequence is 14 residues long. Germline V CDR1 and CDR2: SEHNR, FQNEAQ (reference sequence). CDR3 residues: CASSFTDGYSPLHF. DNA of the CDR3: TGTGCCAGCAGCTTTACAGACGGATATTCACCCCTCCACTTT.

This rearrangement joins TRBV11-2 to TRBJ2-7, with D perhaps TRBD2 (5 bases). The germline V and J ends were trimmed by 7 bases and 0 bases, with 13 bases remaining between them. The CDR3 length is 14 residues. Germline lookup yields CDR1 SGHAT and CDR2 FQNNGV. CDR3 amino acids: CASTNHGVSYEQYF. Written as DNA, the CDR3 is TGTGCCAGCACCAACCACGGGGTCTCCTACGAGCAGTACTTC.

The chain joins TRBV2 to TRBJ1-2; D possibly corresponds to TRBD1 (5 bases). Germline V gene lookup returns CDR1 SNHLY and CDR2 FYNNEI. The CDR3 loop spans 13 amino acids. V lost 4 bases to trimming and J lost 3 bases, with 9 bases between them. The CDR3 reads CASSAGGHYGYTF. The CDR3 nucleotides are TGTGCCAGCAGTGCGGGGGGACACTATGGCTACACCTTC.

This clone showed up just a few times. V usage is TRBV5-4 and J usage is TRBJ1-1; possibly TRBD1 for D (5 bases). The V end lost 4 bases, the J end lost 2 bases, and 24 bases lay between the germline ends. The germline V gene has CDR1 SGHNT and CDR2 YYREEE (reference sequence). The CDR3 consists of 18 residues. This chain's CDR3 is CASSAPIRREAGNTEAFF. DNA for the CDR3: TGTGCCAGCAGCGCCCCGATCCGCAGGGAGGCGGGAAACACTGAAGCTTTCTTT. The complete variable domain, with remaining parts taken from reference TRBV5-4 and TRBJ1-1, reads ETGVTQSPTHLIKTRGQQVTLRCSSQSGHNTVSWYQQALGQGPQFIFQYYREEENGRGNFPPRFSGLQFPNYSSELNVNALELDDSALYLCASSAPIRREAGNTEAFFGQGTRLTVV.

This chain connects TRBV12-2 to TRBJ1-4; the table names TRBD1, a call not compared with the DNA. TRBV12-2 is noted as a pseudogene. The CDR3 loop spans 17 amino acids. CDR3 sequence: CASRPPGQGMSNEKLFF. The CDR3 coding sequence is TGTGCAAGTCGTCCCCCGGGACAGGGCATGAGTAATGAAAAACTGTTTTTT.